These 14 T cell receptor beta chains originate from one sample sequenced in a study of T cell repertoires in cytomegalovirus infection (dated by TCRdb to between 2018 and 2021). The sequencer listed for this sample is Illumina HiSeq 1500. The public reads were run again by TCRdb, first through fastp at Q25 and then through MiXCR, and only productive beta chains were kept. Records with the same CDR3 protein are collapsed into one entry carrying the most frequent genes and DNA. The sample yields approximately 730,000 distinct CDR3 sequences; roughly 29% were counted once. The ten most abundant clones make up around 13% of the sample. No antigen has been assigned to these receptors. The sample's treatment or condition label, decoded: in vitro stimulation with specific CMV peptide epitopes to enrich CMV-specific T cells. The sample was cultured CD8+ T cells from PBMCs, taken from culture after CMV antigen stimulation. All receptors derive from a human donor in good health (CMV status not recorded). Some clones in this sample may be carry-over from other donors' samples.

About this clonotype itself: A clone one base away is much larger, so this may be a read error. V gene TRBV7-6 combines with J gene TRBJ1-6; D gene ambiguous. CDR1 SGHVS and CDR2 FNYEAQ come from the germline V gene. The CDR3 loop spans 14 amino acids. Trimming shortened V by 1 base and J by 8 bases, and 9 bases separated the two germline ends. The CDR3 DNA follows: TGTGCCAGCAGCTTAGAGGTAGAGGATTCACCCCTCCACTTT. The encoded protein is CASSLEVEDSPLHF.

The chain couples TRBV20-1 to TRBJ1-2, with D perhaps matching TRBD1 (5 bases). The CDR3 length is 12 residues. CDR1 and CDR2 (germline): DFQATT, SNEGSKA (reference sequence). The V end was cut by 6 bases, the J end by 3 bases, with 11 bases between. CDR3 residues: CSALLGDYGYTF. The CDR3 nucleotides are TGCAGTGCCTTATTGGGGGACTATGGCTACACCTTC.

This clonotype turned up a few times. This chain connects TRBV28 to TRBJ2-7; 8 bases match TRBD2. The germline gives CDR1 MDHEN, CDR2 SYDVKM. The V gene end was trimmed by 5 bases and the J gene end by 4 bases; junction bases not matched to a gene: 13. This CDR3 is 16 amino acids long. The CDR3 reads CASSTHGGDTSYEQYV. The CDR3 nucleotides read TGTGCCAGCAGTACCCACGGGGGGGACACCTCATACGAGCAGTACGTC.

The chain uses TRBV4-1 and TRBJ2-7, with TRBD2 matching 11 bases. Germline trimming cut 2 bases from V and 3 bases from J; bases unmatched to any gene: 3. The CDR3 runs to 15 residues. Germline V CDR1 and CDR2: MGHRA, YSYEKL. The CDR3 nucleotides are TGCGCCAGCAGCCAAACTAGCGGGGGAGGCTACGAGCAGTACTTC. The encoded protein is CASSQTSGGGYEQYF.

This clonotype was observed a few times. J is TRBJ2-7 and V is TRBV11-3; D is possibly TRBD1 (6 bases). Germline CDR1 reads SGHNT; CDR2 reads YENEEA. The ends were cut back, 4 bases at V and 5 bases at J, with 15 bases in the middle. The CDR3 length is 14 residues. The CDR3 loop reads CASSSRGGTDEQYF. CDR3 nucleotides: TGTGCCAGCAGCTCTCGAGGGGGTACCGACGAGCAGTACTTC.

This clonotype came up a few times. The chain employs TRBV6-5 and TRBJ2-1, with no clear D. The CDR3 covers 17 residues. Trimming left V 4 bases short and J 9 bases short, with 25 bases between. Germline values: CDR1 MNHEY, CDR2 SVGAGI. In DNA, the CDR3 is TGTGCCAGCAGTTCTCGTCCAGCCTGGGCACCTGATAGTGAGCAGTTCTTC. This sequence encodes CASSSRPAWAPDSEQFF.

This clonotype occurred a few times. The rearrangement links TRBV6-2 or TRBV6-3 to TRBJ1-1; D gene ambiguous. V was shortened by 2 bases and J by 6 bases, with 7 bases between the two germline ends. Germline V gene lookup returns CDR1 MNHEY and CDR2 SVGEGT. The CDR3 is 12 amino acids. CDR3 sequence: CASSYVGSEAFF. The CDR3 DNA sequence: TGTGCCAGCAGTTACGTGGGGTCTGAAGCTTTCTTT.

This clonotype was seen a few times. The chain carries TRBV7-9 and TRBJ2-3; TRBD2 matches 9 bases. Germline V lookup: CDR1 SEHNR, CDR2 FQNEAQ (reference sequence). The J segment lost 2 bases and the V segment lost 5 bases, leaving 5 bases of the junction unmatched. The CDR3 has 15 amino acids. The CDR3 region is CASSPGTSITDTQYF. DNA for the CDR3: TGTGCCAGCAGCCCCGGGACTAGCATCACAGATACGCAGTATTTT.

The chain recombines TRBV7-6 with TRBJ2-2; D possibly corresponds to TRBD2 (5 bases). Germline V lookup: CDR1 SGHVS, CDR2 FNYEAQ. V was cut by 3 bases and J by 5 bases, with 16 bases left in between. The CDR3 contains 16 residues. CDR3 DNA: TGTGCCAGCAGCTTCCGGATTTCCCCGGGGACCGGGGAGCTGTTTTTT. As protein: CASSFRISPGTGELFF.

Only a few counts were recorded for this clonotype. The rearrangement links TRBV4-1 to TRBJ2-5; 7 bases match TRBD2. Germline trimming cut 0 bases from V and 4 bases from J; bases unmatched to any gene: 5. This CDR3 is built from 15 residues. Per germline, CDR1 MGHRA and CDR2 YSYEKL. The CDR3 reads CASSQDSGGGETQYF. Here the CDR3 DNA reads TGCGCCAGCAGCCAAGACAGTGGCGGGGGAGAGACCCAGTACTTC.

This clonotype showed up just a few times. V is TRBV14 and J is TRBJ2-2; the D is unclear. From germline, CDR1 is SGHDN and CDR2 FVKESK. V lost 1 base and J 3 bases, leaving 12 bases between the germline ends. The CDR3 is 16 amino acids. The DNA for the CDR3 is TGTGCCAGCAGCCAAGCTGGCTGGTCGTACACCGGGGAGCTGTTTTTT. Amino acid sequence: CASSQAGWSYTGELFF.

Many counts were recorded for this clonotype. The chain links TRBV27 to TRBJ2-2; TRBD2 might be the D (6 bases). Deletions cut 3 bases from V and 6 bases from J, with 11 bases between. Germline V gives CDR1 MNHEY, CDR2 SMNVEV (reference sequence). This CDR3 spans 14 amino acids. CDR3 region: CASSLDTGAGELFF. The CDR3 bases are TGTGCCAGCAGTTTGGACACGGGGGCCGGGGAGCTGTTTTTT.

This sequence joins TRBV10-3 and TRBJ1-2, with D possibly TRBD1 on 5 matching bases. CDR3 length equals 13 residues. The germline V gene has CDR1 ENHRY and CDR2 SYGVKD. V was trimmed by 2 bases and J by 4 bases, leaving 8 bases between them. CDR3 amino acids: CAISEDSFYGYTF. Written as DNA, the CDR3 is TGTGCCATCAGTGAGGACAGCTTCTATGGCTACACCTTC.

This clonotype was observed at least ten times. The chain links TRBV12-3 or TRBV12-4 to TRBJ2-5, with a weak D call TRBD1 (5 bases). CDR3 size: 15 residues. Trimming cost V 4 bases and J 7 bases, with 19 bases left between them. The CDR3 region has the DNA TGTGCCAGCAGTTCCTCTCAGGGTCATCTTGGGACCCAGTACTTC. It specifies CASSSSQGHLGTQYF.